This T cell receptor (beta chain) is drawn from a study of blood T cell repertoires in COVID-19. This CDR3 is 13 amino acids long. With 8 bases removed from V and 7 bases from J, the gap between germline ends came to 12 bases. Per germline, CDR1 MNHEY and CDR2 SMNVEV (reference sequence). The data were produced by immunoSEQ multiplex PCR, yet TCRdb's version contains in-frame clones alone and is incomplete. Among about 170,000 clones listed, roughly nine tenths were seen once. Sequenced input: peripheral blood. The chain is built from TRBV27 and TRBJ1-6; no clear D gene. The clonotype comes from a man between 45 and 60 years old with acute or convalescent COVID-19. The CDR3 DNA follows: TGTGCCAGCTGGCGGGTTGCCAATTCACCCCTCCACTTT. Its protein is CASWRVANSPLHF.